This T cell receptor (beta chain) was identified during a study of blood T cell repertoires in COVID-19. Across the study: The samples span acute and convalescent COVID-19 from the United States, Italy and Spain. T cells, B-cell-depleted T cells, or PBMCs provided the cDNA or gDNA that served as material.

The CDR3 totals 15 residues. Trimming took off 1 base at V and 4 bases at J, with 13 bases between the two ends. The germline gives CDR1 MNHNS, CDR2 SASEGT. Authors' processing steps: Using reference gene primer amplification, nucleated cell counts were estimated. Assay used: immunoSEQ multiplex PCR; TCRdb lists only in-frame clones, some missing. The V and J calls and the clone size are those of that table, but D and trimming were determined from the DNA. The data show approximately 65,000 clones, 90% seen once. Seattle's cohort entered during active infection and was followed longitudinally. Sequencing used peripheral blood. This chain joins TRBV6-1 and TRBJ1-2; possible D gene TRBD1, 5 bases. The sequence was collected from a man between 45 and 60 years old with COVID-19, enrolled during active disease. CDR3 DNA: TGTGCCAGCAGTGAAGATGTGGAGGGGAGCTATGGCTACACCTTC. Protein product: CASSEDVEGSYGYTF.